The text below deals with one TCR beta chain. Its specificity is unknown. The junction had 9 bases not matched to a gene; V was cut back by 5 bases and J by 7 bases. In germline, CDR1 is SGHNT, CDR2 YYREEE (reference sequence). The CDR3 is 14 amino acids. The sample originates from a study of Ad26.COV2.S vaccination and SARS-CoV-2 variants. Study as a whole: As a participant in COV1001, the donor was in the Ad26.COV2.S trial arm. Findings and limits, study-wide: Total responses of T cells may have been underestimated by the analyses of TCR breadth and depth.

Specified treatment: 19 received Ad26.COV2.S at low or high dose, single or two shots; a few received placebo; per-sample allocation not given. Specimen acquisition occurred on day 63 following the initial vaccine or placebo injection. Produced via immunoSEQ multiplex PCR; TCRdb's table is partial and in-frame only. The sample contains about 370,000 clones, roughly nine tenths of which appear only once. The source was peripheral blood, collected in a trial of Ad26.COV2.S vaccine versus placebo. The sequence was collected from a person between 18 and 65 years old who received the Ad26.COV2.S COVID-19 vaccine or a placebo. The V gene is TRBV5-4, the J gene TRBJ2-7; TRBD2 matches at 10 bases. The CDR3 coding sequence is TGTGCCAGCAGATCCAGCGGGGGGGCCGGTGAGCAGTACTTC. Encoded protein: CASRSSGGAGEQYF.